Each of the 2 T cell receptor beta chains below was sequenced from the same sample in a study of T cell repertoires in aging, cancer and after chemotherapy. Amplification of TCR beta used genomic DNA extracted from peripheral blood. A mixed TRB-A/B primer pool amplified rearranged TRB by multiplex touch-down PCR. TCRdb independently ran MiXCR on the multiplex PCR reads; one entry per CDR3 protein. The data show about 12,000 distinct CDR3 sequences, approximately 31% seen once. Sequenced: blood. These receptors were collected from a human donor in good health. The donor label of this sample is uncertain.

Judged by abundance, this clonotype is medium-sized (0.01 to 0.1%). The chain combines TRBV6-1 with TRBJ2-3; 8 nucleotides align to TRBD2. Per germline, CDR1 MNHNS and CDR2 SASEGT. This CDR3 is 15 amino acids long. The J segment lost 5 bases and the V segment lost 1 base, leaving 5 bases of the junction unmatched. CDR3 sequence reads: CASSEEAGGRDTQYF. CDR3 nucleotide sequence: TGTGCCAGCAGTGAAGAGGCGGGGGGCCGAGATACGCAGTATTTT.

This clonotype was counted a few times. The chain uses TRBV30 and TRBJ1-3, with no clear D. V was trimmed by 4 bases and J by 0 bases, leaving 10 bases between them. The V gene's germline CDR1 is GTSNPN and CDR2 SVGIG (reference sequence). The CDR3 has 14 amino acids. The CDR3 loop is CAWKGRPSGNTIYF. In DNA form, the CDR3 reads TGTGCCTGGAAGGGCAGGCCCTCTGGAAACACCATATATTTT. Combining the CDR3 with reference TRBV30 and TRBJ1-3 gives the whole variable domain SQTIHQWPATLVQPVGSPLSLECTVEGTSNPNLYWYRQAAGRGLQLLFYSVGIGQISSEVPQNLSASRPQDRQFILSSKKLLLSDSGFYLCAWKGRPSGNTIYFGEGSWLTVV.